Presented here are 12 T cell receptor beta chains from one specimen sequenced in a study of graft-versus-host responses after intestinal transplantation. Their antigens remain unidentified. Sequenced by immunoSEQ multiplex PCR; TCRdb stores in-frame clones only, minus some. The table shows some 85,000 clones, with 87% occurring only once. Sequencing used unstimulated CD8+ T cells sorted from spleen or lymph node cells, obtained before transplant. These receptors were obtained from a human donor who was the organ donor for an intestinal transplant.

This chain joins TRBV12-2 and TRBJ2-5. TRBV12-2 is classified as a pseudogene. The CDR3 has 17 amino acids. The CDR3 region is CASRPPPGSNYQETQYF. CDR3 DNA: TGTGCAAGTCGCCCCCCGCCTGGAAGTAACTACCAAGAGACCCAGTACTTC.

The chain carries TRBV11-1 and TRBJ2-7, with TRBD2 matching over 9 bases. Germline lookup yields CDR1 SGHAT and CDR2 FQDESV (reference sequence). This CDR3 contains 17 residues. The junction had 13 bases not matched to a gene; V was cut back by 7 bases and J by 0 bases. The CDR3 loop is CASTSSTERGVSYEQYF. In DNA, the CDR3 is TGTGCCAGCACCTCTAGTACAGAGCGGGGGGTCTCCTACGAGCAGTACTTC.

This clone is judged medium-sized. The rearrangement joins TRBV20-1 to TRBJ2-7; D is unresolved. This CDR3 region has 11 residues. The V end was cut by 0 bases, the J end by 3 bases, with 3 bases between. Looked up from germline, CDR1 is DFQATT and CDR2 is SNEGSKA (reference sequence). CDR3 residues: CSARDSYEQYF. The CDR3 coding sequence is TGCAGTGCTAGAGACAGCTACGAGCAGTACTTC.

The rearrangement links TRBV4-1 to TRBJ2-5, with D maybe TRBD2 (6 bases). The CDR3 sequence is 18 residues long. The germline gives CDR1 MGHRA, CDR2 YSYEKL. V lost 5 bases and J lost 3, with 25 bases in between. CDR3 sequence: CASSDFLPPSGSEETQYF. The CDR3 bases are TGCGCCAGCAGCGACTTTCTGCCACCCTCCGGGAGTGAAGAGACCCAGTACTTC.

V gene TRBV27 combines with J gene TRBJ2-1; TRBD2 aligns across 8 bases. CDR3 length: 14 residues. J gave up 9 bases and V 2 bases, and 6 bases lay outside the gene matches. Germline V gene sequence: CDR1 MNHEY, CDR2 SMNVEV (reference sequence). The CDR3 here is CASSLSGGFSEQFF. Here the CDR3 DNA reads TGTGCCAGCAGTTTAAGCGGGGGCTTTAGTGAGCAGTTCTTC.

This chain uses TRBV6-1 with TRBJ2-1; TRBD2 matches at 8 bases. The CDR3 spans 16 residues. Germline values: CDR1 MNHNS, CDR2 SASEGT. V was clipped by 2 bases and J by 4 bases; unmatched bases: 7. DNA for the CDR3: TGTGCCAGCAGTGAACAAGGCGGGGGGATATACAATGAGCAGTTCTTC. Its protein product is CASSEQGGGIYNEQFF.

J is TRBJ2-6 and V is TRBV5-4; TRBD2 is a possible D gene (6 bases). Trimming took 4 bases from V and 2 from J, leaving 16 bases between them. The germline CDR1 and CDR2 sequences are SGHNT and YYREEE (reference sequence). This CDR3 comprises 17 residues. The CDR3 DNA reads TGTGCCAGCAGCCCGGAGGGGTTGTTGCCTGGGGCCAACGTCCTGACTTTC. Translated: CASSPEGLLPGANVLTF. The variable domain in full, with the rest retrieved from reference TRBV5-4 and TRBJ2-6, is ETGVTQSPTHLIKTRGQQVTLRCSSQSGHNTVSWYQQALGQGPQFIFQYYREEENGRGNFPPRFSGLQFPNYSSELNVNALELDDSALYLCASSPEGLLPGANVLTFGAGSRLTVL.

The chain uses TRBV7-9 and TRBJ2-7; D call uncertain. The germline V and J ends were trimmed by 1 base and 7 bases, with 8 bases remaining between them. From germline, CDR1 is SEHNR and CDR2 FQNEAQ (reference sequence). The CDR3 is made up of 12 amino acids. The CDR3, as DNA: TGTGCCAGCAGCTTAGTGTGGTGGGAGCAGTACTTC. Its protein is CASSLVWWEQYF.

This rearrangement joins TRBV5-6 to TRBJ1-4; D unclear. The CDR3 runs 14 residues. The germline V and J ends were trimmed by 3 bases and 4 bases, with 10 bases remaining between them. Germline loops: CDR1 SGHDT, CDR2 YYEEEE. The CDR3 here is CASSSDLDNEKLFF. CDR3 sequence (DNA): TGTGCCAGCAGCTCCGACTTGGATAATGAAAAACTGTTTTTT.

The rearrangement joins TRBV15 to TRBJ2-1; 9 bases fit TRBD1. Trimming took 5 bases from V and 12 from J; bases not matched to a gene: 20. This CDR3 contains 17 residues. CDR1 is LNHNV, CDR2 YYDKDF, per germline (reference sequence). Here the CDR3 DNA reads TGTGCCACCAGCTCCATTGACTTCCAGACAGGGGGTAGGGGGCAGTTCTTC. Translation: CATSSIDFQTGGRGQFF.

The chain recombines TRBV11-3 with TRBJ1-1, with a possible D match to TRBD1 (5 bases). Trimming took 3 bases from V and 7 from J, leaving 12 bases between them. The CDR3 extends over 13 amino acids. The V gene's germline CDR1 is SGHNT and CDR2 YENEEA. The CDR3 nucleotides are TGTGCCAGCAGCTTCTTTGGGGGTGATGAAGCTTTCTTT. Amino acid sequence: CASSFFGGDEAFF.

The chain carries TRBV6-5 and TRBJ1-1; D is unresolved. With 7 bases removed from V and 2 bases from J, the gap between germline ends came to 17 bases. The CDR3 covers 15 residues. Germline CDR1 reads MNHEY; CDR2 reads SVGAGI. The CDR3 coding sequence is TGTGCCAGCACCCCTGGAGGCCTAACAAACACTGAAGCTTTCTTT. Protein: CASTPGGLTNTEAFF.